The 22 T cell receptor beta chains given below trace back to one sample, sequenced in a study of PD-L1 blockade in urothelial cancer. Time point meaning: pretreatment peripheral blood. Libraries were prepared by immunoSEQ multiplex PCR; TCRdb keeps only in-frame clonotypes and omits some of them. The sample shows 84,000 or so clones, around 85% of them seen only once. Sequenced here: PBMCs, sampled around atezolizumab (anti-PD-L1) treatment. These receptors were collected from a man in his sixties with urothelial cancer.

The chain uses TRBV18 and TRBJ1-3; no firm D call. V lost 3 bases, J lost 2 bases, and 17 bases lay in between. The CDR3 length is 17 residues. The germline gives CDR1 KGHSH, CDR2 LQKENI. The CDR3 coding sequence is TGTGCCAGCTCACCCCTGGCGGGAGCGGGCCCTGGAAACACCATATATTTT. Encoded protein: CASSPLAGAGPGNTIYF.

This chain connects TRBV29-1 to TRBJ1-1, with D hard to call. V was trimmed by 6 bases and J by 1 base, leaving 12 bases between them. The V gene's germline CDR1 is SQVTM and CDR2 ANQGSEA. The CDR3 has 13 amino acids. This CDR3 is CSVREHRNTEAFF. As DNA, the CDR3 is TGCAGCGTCCGGGAACACAGGAACACTGAAGCTTTCTTT.

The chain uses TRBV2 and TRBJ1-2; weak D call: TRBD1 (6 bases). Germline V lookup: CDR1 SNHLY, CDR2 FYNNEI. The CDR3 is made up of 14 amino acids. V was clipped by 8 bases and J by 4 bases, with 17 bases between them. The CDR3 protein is CASRGGAFGYGYTF. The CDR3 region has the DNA TGTGCCAGCCGGGGGGGGGCCTTCGGCTATGGCTACACCTTC.

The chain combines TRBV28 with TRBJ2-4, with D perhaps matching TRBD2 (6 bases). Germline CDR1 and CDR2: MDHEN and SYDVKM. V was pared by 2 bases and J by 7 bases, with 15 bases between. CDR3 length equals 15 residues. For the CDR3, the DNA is TGTGCCAGCAGTTTAAGTGGGGAGGCGGGTAACATTCAGTACTTC. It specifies CASSLSGEAGNIQYF.

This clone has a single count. The CDR3 DNA reads TGCGCCAGCAGCCAAGAAAGGGGACCGGGGGGCTATGAGCAGTTCTTC. It encodes CASSQERGPGGYEQFF. V is TRBV4-1 and J is TRBJ2-1; D perhaps matches TRBD2 (7 bases). Germline assignment: CDR1 MGHRA and CDR2 YSYEKL. Deletions cut 0 bases from V and 8 bases from J, with 17 bases between. The CDR3 totals 16 residues.

The CDR3 region has the DNA TGTGCCAGCAGCCAAGATGACAGGGACTGGAACACTGAAGCTTTCTTT. Encoded protein: CASSQDDRDWNTEAFF. The chain has TRBV4-2 and TRBJ1-1; 7 bases match TRBD1. J lost 1 base, V lost 0 bases, and 5 bases had no gene match. The CDR3 totals 16 residues. Germline V gives CDR1 LGHNA, CDR2 YNFKEQ.

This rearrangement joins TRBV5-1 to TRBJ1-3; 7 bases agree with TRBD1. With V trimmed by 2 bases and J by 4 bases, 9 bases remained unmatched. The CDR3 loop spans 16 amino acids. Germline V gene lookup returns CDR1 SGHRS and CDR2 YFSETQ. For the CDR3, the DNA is TGCGCCAGCAGCTTAACAGGGGAAACGTCCGGAAACACCATATATTTT. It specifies CASSLTGETSGNTIYF.

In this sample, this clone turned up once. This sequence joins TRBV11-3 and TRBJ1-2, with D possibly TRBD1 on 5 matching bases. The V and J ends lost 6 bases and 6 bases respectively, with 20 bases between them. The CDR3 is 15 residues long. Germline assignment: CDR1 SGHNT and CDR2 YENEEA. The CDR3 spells CASRSGRSREDGYTF. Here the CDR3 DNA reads TGTGCCAGCAGGTCCGGGCGAAGCAGGGAGGATGGCTACACCTTC.

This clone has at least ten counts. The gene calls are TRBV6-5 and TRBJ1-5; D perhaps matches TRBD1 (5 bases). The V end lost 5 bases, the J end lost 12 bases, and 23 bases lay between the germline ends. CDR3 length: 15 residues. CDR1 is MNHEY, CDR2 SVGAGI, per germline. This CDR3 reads CASSPYQGGRVHQHF. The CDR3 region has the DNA TGTGCCAGCAGTCCCTATCAGGGCGGGAGGGTGCACCAGCATTTT.

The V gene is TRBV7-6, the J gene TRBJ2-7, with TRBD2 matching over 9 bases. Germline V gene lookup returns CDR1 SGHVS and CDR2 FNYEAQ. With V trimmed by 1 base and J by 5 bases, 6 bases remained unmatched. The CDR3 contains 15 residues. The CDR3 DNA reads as TGTGCCAGCAGCTTAGAGGCGGGGGGGCCACACGAGCAGTACTTC. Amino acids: CASSLEAGGPHEQYF. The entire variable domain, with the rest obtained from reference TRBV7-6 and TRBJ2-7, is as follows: GAGVSQSPRYKVTKRGQDVALRCDPISGHVSLYWYRQALGQGPEFLTYFNYEAQQDKSGLPNDRFSAERPEGSISTLTIQRTEQRDSAMYRCASSLEAGGPHEQYFGPGTRLTVT.

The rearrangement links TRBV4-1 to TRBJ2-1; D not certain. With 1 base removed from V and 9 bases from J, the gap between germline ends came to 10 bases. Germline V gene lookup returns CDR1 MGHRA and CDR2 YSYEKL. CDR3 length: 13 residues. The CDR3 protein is CASSQGIWSEQFF. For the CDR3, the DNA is TGCGCCAGCAGCCAAGGCATATGGAGTGAGCAGTTCTTC.

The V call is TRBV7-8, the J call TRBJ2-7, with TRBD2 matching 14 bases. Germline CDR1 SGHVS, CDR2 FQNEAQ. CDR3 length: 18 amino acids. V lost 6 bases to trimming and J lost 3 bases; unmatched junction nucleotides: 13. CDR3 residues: CASSSGTSGRMVYYEQYF. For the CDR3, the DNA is TGTGCCAGCAGTTCCGGGACTAGCGGGAGAATGGTATACTACGAGCAGTACTTC.

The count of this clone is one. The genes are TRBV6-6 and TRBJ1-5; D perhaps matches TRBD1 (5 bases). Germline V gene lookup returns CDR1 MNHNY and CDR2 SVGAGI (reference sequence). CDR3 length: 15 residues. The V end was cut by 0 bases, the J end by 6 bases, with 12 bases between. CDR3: CASSYSAGRGQPQHF. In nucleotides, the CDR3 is TGTGCCAGCAGTTACTCCGCGGGAAGGGGTCAGCCCCAGCATTTT.

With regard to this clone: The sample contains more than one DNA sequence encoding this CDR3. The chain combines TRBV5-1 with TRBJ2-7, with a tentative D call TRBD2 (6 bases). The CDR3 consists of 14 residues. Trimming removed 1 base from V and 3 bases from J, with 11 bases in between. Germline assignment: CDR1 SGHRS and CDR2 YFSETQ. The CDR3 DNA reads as TGCGCCAGCAGCTTGAGCGGGTTAAACTACGAGCAGTACTTC. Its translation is CASSLSGLNYEQYF.

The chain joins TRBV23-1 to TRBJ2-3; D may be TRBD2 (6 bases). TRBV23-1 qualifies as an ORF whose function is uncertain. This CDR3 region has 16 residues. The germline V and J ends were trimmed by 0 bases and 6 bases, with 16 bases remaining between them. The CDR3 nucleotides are TGCGCCAGCAGTCAATCGGGGACTGCAAGGGCTGATACGCAGTATTTT. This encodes CASSQSGTARADTQYF.

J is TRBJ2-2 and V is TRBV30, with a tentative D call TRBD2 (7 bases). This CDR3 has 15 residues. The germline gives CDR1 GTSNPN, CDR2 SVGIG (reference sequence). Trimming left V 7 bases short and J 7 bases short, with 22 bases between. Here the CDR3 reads CASQGRGRAYGELFF. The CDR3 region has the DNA TGTGCCTCTCAGGGTAGGGGGAGGGCCTACGGGGAGCTGTTTTTT.

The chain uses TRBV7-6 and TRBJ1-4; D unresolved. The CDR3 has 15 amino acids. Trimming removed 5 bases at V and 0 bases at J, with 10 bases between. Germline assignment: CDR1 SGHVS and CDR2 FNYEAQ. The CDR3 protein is CASSRWLATNEKLFF. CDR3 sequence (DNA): TGTGCCAGCAGCCGATGGCTAGCAACTAATGAAAAACTGTTTTTT. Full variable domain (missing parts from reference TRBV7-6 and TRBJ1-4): GAGVSQSPRYKVTKRGQDVALRCDPISGHVSLYWYRQALGQGPEFLTYFNYEAQQDKSGLPNDRFSAERPEGSISTLTIQRTEQRDSAMYRCASSRWLATNEKLFFGSGTQLSVL.

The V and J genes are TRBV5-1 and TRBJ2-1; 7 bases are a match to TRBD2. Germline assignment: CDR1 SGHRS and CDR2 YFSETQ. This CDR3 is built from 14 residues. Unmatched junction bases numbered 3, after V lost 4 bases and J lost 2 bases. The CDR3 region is CASSMGRAYNEQFF. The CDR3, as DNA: TGCGCCAGCAGCATGGGGAGGGCCTACAATGAGCAGTTCTTC.

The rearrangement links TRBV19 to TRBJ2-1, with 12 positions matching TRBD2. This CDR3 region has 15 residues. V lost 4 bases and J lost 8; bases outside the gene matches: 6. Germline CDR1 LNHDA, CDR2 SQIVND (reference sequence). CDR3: CASSTLAGGHDEQFF. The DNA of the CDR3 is TGTGCCAGTAGTACGCTAGCGGGAGGGCATGATGAGCAGTTCTTC.

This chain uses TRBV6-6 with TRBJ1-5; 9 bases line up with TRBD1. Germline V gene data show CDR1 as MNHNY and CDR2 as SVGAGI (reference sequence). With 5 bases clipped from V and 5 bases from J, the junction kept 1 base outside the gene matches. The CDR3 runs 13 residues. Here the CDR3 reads CASSRDRDQPQHF. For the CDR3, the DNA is TGTGCCAGCAGTAGGGACAGGGATCAGCCCCAGCATTTT.

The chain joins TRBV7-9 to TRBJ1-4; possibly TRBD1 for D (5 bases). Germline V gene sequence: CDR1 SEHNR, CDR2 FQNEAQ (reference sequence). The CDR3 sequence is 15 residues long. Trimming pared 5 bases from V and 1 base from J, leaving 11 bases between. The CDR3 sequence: CASSLVTGTNEKLFF. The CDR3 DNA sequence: TGTGCCAGCAGCCTTGTAACAGGAACTAATGAAAAACTGTTTTTT.

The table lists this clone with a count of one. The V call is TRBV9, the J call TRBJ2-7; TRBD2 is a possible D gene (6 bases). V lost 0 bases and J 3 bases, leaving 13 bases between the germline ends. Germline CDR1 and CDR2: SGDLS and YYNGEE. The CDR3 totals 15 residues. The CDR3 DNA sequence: TGTGCCAGCAGCGTAGCCGGGGGTGGGGTCTACGAGCAGTACTTC. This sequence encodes CASSVAGGGVYEQYF. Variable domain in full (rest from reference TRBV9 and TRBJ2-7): DSGVTQTPKHLITATGQRVTLRCSPRSGDLSVYWYQQSLDQGLQFLIQYYNGEERAKGNILERFSAQQFPDLHSELNLSSLELGDSALYFCASSVAGGGVYEQYFGPGTRLTVT.